This T cell receptor (beta chain) was sequenced during a study of T cell clones after liver transplantation. The wider study: Immunosuppression withdrawal was tried within 2 years after liver transplantation in this trial. Three of the eight recipients were HCV-positive; the rest had non-autoimmune, non-viral transplant indications. Blood was drawn pre-transplant, before withdrawal, and after full or failed withdrawal. Whole-study findings and limits: In most of the 8 subjects, circulating graft-donor-reactive CD4 TCRbeta sequences fell significantly after transplant.

Notes on this clone: Its antigen remains unknown.

V was shortened by 2 bases and J by 1 base, with 16 bases between the two germline ends. The CDR3 loop spans 16 amino acids. The V gene's germline CDR1 is GTSNPN and CDR2 SVGIG (reference sequence). Only in-frame clones appear in the TCRdb table, and some are missing; sequencing was by immunoSEQ multiplex PCR. This sample has about 75,000 clones, with around four fifths found just once. The sample here was CD4+ T cells from blood, taken around 48 months after liver transplant. The rearrangement links TRBV30 to TRBJ2-3; no firm D call. This receptor was identified in a human patient who received a liver transplant. Some of the T cells might come from the graft donor. In DNA, the CDR3 is TGTGCCTGGAGTCCCCCCTCGACGTACCGCACAGATACGCAGTATTTT. Translated: CAWSPPSTYRTDTQYF.